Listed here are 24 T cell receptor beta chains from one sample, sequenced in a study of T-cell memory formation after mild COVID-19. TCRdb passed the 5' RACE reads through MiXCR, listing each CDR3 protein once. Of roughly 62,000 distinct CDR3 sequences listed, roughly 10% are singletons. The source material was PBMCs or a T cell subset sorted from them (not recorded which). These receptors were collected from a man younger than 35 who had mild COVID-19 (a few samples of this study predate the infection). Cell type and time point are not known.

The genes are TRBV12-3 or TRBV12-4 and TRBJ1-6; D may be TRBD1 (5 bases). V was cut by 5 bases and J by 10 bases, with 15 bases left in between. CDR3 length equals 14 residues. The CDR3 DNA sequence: TGTGCCAGCAGTACAGGCCTCGGGGGATCACCCCTCCACTTT. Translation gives CASSTGLGGSPLHF.

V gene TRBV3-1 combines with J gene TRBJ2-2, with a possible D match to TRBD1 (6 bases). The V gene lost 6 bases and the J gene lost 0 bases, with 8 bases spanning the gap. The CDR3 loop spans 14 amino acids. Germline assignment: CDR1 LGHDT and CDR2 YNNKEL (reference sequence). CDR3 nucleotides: TGTGCCAGCAGGACAGGAGCGAACACCGGGGAGCTGTTTTTT. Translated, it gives CASRTGANTGELFF.

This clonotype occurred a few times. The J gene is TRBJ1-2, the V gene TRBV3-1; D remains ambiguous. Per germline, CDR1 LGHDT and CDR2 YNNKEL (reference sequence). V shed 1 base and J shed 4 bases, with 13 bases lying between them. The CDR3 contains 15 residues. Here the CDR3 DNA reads TGTGCCAGCAGCCAAGGGCCGGGGATCCGCTATGGCTACACCTTC. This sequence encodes CASSQGPGIRYGYTF.

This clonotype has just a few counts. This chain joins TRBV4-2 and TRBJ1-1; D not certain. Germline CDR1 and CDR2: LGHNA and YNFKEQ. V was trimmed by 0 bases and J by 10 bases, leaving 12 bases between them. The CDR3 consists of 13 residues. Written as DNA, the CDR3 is TGTGCCAGCAGCCAAGACAGTAGGGCGCGAGCTTTCTTT. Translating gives CASSQDSRARAFF.

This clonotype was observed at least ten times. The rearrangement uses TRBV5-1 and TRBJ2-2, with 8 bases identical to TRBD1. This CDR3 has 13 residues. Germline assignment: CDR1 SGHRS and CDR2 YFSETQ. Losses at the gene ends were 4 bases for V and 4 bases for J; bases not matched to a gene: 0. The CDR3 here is CASSDRGTGELFF. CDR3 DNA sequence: TGCGCCAGCAGCGACAGGGGCACCGGGGAGCTGTTTTTT.

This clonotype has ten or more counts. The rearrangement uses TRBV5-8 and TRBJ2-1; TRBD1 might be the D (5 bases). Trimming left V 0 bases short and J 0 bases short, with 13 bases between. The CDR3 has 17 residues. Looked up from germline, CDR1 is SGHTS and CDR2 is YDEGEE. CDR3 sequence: CASSLGTTKSSYNEQFF. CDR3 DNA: TGTGCCAGCAGCTTGGGGACAACCAAGAGCTCCTACAATGAGCAGTTCTTC.

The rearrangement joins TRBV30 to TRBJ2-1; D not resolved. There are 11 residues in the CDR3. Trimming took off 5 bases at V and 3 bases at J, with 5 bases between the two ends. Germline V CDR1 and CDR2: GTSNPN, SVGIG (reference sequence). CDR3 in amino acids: CAWLRYNEQFF. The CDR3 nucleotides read TGTGCCTGGCTGCGCTACAATGAGCAGTTCTTC.

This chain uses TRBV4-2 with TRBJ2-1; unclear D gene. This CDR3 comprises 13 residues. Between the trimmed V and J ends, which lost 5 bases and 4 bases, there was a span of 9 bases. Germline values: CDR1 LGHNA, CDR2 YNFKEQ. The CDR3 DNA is TGTGCCAGCAGCTCTATACGGTACAATGAGCAGTTCTTC. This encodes CASSSIRYNEQFF.

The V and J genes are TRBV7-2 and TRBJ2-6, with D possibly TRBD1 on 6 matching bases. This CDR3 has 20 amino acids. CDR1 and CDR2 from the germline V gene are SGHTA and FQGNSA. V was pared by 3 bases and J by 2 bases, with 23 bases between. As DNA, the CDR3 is TGTGCCAGCAGCTTCTCAGCGATGACAGGTCATTCTGCTGGGGCCAACGTCCTGACTTTC. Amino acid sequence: CASSFSAMTGHSAGANVLTF.

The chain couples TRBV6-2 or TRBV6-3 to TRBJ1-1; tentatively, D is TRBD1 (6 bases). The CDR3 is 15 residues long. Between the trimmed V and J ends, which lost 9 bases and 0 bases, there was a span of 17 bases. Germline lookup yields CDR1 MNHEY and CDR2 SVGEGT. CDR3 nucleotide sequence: TGTGCCAGTGCACCCCTCCGGGACATGAACACTGAAGCTTTCTTT. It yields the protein CASAPLRDMNTEAFF.

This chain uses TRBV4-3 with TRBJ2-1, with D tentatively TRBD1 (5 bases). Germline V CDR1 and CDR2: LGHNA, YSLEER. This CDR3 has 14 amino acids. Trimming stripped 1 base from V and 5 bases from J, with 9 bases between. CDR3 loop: CASSQVKGNNEQFF. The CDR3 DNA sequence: TGCGCCAGCAGCCAAGTTAAGGGGAACAATGAGCAGTTCTTC.

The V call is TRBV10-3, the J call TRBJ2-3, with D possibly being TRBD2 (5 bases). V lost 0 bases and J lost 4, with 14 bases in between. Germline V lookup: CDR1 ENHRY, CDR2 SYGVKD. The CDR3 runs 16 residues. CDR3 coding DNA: TGTGCCATCAGTGAGTCGTCTAGCTCGCATGCAGATACGCAGTATTTT. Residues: CAISESSSSHADTQYF.

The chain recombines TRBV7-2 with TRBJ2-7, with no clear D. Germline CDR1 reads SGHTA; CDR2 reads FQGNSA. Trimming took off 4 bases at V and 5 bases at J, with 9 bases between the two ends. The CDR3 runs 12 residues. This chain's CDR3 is CASSSGFDEQYF. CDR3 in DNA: TGTGCCAGCAGCTCCGGGTTTGACGAGCAGTACTTC.

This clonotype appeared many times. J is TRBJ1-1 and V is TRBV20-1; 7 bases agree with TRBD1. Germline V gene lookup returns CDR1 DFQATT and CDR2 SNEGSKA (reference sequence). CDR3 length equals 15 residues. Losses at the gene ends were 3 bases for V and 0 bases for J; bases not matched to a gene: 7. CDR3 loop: CSASRTGAMNTEAFF. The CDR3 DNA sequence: TGCAGTGCTAGCCGGACAGGCGCCATGAACACTGAAGCTTTCTTT.

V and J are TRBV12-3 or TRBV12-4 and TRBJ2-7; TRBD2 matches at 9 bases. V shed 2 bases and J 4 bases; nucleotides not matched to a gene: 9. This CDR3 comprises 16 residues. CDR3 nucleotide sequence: TGTGCCAGCAGTTTAAGGGTCGCGGGGGGGTGGTACGAGCAGTACTTC. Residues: CASSLRVAGGWYEQYF.

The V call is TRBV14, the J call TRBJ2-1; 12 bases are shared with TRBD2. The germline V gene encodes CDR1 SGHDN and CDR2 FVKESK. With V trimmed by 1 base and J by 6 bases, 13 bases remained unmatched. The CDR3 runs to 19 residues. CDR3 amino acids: CASSQGLAGALIRANEQFF. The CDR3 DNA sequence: TGTGCCAGCAGCCAAGGACTAGCGGGGGCCCTTATCCGAGCCAATGAGCAGTTCTTC. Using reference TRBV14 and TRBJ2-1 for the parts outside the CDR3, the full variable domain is EAGVTQFPSHSVIEKGQTVTLRCDPISGHDNLYWYRRVMGKEIKFLLHFVKESKQDESGMPNNRFLAERTGGTYSTLKVQPAELEDSGVYFCASSQGLAGALIRANEQFFGPGTRLTVL.

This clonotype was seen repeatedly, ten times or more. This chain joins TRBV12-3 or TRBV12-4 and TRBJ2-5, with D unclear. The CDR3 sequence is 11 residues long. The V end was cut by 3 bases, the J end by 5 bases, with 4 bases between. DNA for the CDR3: TGTGCCAGCAGTTTCTACGAGACCCAGTACTTC. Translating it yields CASSFYETQYF.

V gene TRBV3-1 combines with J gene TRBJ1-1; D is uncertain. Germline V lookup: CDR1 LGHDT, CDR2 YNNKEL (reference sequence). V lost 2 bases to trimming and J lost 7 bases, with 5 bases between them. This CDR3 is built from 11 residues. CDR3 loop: CASSQRSEAFF. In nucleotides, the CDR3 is TGTGCCAGCAGCCAAAGGAGTGAAGCTTTCTTT. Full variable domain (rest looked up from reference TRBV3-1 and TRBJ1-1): DTAVSQTPKYLVTQMGNDKSIKCEQNLGHDTMYWYKQDSKKFLKIMFSYNNKELIINETVPNRFSPKSPDKAHLNLHINSLELGDSAVYFCASSQRSEAFFGQGTRLTVV.

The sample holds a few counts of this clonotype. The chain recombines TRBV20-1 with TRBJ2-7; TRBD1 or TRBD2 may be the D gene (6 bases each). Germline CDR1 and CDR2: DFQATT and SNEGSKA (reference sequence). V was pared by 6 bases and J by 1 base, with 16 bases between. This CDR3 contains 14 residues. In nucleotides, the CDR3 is TGCAGTGCCCAAGCAGGGGCGGGGTCCTACGAGCAGTACTTC. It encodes CSAQAGAGSYEQYF.

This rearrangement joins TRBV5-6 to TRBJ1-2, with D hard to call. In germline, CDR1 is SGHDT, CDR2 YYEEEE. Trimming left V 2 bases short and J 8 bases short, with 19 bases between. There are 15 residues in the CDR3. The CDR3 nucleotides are TGTGCCAGCAGCTTCCCTGAGGGTTGGTATCGGGGCTACACCTTC. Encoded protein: CASSFPEGWYRGYTF.

CDR3 DNA: TGCAGTGCTAGTTCGGCGGGGGGGCCTGAGACCCAGTACTTC. Translating it yields CSASSAGGPETQYF. V is TRBV20-1 and J is TRBJ2-5, with 9 bases that match TRBD2. The V gene's germline CDR1 is DFQATT and CDR2 SNEGSKA (reference sequence). J gave up 5 bases and V 3 bases, and 7 bases lay outside the gene matches. The CDR3 has 14 amino acids.

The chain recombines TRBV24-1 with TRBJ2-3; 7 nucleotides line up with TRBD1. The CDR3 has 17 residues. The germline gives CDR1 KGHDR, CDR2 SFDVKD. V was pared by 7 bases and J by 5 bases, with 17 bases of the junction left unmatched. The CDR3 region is CATRPARNRGRIDTQYF. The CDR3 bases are TGTGCCACCAGGCCAGCCCGAAACAGGGGTAGGATAGATACGCAGTATTTT.

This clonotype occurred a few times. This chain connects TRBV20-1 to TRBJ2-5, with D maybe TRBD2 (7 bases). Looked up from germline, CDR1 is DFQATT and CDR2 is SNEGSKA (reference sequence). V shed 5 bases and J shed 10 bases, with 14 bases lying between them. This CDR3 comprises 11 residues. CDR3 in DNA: TGCAGTGCTCTTGGACTAGGGGGCCAGTACTTC. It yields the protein CSALGLGGQYF.

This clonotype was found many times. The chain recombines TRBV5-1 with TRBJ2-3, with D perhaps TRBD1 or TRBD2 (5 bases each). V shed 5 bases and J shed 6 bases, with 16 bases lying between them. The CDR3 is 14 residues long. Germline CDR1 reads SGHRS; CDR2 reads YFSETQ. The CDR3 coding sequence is TGCGCCAGCAGTCCCGGGACCCCGCGGGATACGCAGTATTTT. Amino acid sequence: CASSPGTPRDTQYF.